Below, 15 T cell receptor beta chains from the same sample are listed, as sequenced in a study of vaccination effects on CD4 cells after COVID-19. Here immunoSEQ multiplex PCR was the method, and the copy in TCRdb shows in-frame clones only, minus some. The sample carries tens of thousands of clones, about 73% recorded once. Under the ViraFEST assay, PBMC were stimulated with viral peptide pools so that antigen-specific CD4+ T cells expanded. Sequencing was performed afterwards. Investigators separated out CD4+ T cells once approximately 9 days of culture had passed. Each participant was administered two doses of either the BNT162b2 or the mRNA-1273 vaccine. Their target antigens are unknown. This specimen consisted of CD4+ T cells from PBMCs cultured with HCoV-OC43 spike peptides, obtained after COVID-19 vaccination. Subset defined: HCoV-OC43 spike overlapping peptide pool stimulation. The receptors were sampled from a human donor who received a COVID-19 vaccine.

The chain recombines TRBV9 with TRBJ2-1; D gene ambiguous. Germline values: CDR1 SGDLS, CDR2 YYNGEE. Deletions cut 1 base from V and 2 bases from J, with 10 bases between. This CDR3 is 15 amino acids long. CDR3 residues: CASSVRQETYNEQFF. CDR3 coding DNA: TGTGCCAGCAGCGTACGGCAGGAGACCTACAATGAGCAGTTCTTC.

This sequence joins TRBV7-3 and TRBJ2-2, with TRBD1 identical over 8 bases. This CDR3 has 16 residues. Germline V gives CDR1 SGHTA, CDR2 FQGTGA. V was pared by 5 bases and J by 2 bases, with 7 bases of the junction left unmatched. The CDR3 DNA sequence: TGTGCCAGCAGCCCAGACAGGGGATTAAACACCGGGGAGCTGTTTTTT. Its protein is CASSPDRGLNTGELFF.

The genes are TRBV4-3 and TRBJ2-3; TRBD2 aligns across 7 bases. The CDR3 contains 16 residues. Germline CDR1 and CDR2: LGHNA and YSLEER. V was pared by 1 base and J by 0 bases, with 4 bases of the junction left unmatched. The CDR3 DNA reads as TGCGCCAGCAGCCAAGGGGCAGCGGGGAGCACAGATACGCAGTATTTT. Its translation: CASSQGAAGSTDTQYF.

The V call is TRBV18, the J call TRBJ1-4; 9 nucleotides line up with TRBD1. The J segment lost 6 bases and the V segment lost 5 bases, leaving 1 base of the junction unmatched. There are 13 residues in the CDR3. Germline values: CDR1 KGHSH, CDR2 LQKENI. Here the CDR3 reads CASSGDRDEKLFF. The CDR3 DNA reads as TGTGCCAGCTCAGGGGACAGGGATGAAAAACTGTTTTTT.

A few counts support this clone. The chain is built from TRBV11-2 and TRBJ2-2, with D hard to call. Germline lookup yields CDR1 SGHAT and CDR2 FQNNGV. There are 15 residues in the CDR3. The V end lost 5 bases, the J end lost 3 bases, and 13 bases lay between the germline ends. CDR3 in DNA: TGTGCCAGCAGCCCGCAGGCAATGCACACCGGGGAGCTGTTTTTT. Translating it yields CASSPQAMHTGELFF.

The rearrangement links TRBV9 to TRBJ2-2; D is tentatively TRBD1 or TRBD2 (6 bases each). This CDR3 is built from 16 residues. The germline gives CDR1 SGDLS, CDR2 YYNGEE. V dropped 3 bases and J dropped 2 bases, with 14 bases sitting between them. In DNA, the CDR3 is TGTGCCAGCAGCGAGAGGGGGGACGGAAACACCGGGGAGCTGTTTTTT. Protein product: CASSERGDGNTGELFF. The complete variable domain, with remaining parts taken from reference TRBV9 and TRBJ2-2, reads DSGVTQTPKHLITATGQRVTLRCSPRSGDLSVYWYQQSLDQGLQFLIQYYNGEERAKGNILERFSAQQFPDLHSELNLSSLELGDSALYFCASSERGDGNTGELFFGEGSRLTVL.

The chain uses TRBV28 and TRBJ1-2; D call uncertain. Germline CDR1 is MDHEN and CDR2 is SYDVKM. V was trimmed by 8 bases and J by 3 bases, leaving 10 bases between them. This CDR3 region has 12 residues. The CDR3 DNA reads TGTGCCAGCCATTACCCCCACTATGGCTACACCTTC. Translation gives CASHYPHYGYTF.

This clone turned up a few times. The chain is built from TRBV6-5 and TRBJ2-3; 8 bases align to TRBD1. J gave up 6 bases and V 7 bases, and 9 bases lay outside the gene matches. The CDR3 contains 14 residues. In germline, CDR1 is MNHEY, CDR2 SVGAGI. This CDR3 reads CASNDGQGLDTQYF. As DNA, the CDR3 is TGTGCCAGCAACGATGGACAGGGATTGGATACGCAGTATTTT.

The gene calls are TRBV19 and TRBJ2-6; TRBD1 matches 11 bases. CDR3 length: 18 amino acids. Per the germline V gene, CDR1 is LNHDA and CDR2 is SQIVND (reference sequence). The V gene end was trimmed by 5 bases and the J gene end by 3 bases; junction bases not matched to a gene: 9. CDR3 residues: CASSYRGQGANGANVLTF. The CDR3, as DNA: TGTGCCAGTAGTTACCGCGGACAGGGGGCTAATGGGGCCAACGTCCTGACTTTC.

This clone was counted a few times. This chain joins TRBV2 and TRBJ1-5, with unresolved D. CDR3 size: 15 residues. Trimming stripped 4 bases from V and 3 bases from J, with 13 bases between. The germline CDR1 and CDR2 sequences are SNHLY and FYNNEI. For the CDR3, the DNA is TGTGCCAGCAGTGCGCTAGGAATCCCCAATCAGCCCCAGCATTTT. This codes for CASSALGIPNQPQHF.

CDR3 in amino acids: CASTAIQGNYGYTF. The CDR3 DNA follows: TGTGCCAGTACCGCTATACAGGGAAACTATGGCTACACCTTC. The chain couples TRBV19 to TRBJ1-2; TRBD1 might be the D (6 bases). CDR3 length: 14 amino acids. Germline assignment: CDR1 LNHDA and CDR2 SQIVND (reference sequence). Deletions cut 7 bases from V and 2 bases from J, with 14 bases between.

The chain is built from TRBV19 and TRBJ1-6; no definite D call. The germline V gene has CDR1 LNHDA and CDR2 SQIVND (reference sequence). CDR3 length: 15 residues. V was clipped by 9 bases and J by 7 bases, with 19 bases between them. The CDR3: CASKRGGEGNSPLHF. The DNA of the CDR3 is TGTGCCAGCAAACGCGGCGGTGAGGGAAATTCACCCCTCCACTTT.

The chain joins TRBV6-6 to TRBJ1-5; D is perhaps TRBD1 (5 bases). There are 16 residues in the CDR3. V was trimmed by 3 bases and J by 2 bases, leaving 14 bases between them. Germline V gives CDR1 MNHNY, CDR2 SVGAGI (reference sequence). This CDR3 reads CASSYGAPRGNQPQHF. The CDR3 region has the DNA TGTGCCAGCAGTTATGGGGCCCCGCGGGGCAATCAGCCCCAGCATTTT.

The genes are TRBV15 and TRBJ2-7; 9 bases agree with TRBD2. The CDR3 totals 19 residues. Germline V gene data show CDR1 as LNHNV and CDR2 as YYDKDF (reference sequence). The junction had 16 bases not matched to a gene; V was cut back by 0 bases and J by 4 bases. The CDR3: CATSRDRVSAGGVLYEQYV. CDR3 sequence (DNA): TGTGCCACCAGCAGAGACAGGGTATCGGCGGGGGGGGTTCTTTACGAGCAGTACGTC.

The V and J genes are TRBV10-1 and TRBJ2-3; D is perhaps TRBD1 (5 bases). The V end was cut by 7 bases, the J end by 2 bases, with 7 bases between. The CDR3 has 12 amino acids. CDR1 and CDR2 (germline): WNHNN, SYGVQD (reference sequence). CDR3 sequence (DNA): TGCGCCAGCAAGGGGCACACAGATACGCAGTATTTT. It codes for CASKGHTDTQYF.